This T cell receptor (beta chain) was profiled in a study of shared clonotypes between healthy human individuals. About this clone itself: What it recognizes is unknown.

The CD4+ fraction was divided into a CD45RA+ naive subset and a CD45RA-negative memory subset. Measured with immunoSEQ multiplex PCR; TCRdb has only the in-frame clones, and not every one. The sample holds approximately 620,000 clones, roughly 97% seen once. Study observations and caveats: Researchers sampled blood only, noting tissue repertoires likely differ. Unshared clonotypes carried lower generation probabilities than those common to all four donors.

V lost 5 bases and J lost 5; bases outside the gene matches: 12. This CDR3 comprises 16 residues. Per germline, CDR1 MNHEY and CDR2 SMNVEV (reference sequence). The TCR sequence derives from a woman between 25 and 40 years old in good health. The chain is built from TRBV27 and TRBJ2-5; 9 positions match TRBD1. Sequenced: naive CD4+ T cells sorted from blood. The subset is: CD45RA+ positively selected. The CDR3, as DNA: TGTGCCAGCAGTCCCCCGGGACAGGGAGCGGGGGAGACCCAGTACTTC. It is translated as CASSPPGQGAGETQYF.